Below, one T cell receptor (beta chain) is given with its context. Its antigen is undetermined. Germline V gives CDR1 SEHNR, CDR2 FQNEAQ (reference sequence). The ends were cut back, 5 bases at V and 0 bases at J, with 13 bases in the middle. The CDR3 is 15 amino acids. The data are from a study of early stage breast cancer tumors. About the research overall: Among approximately 12 ER+/PR+/HER2- tumors, eight were ductal, four lobular. Average read coverage per sample was roughly 9.1-fold. Overall study results and limits: Comparing each tissue with blood distinguished tumor from normal in 14 of 16 patients.

Produced via immunoSEQ multiplex PCR; TCRdb's table is partial and in-frame only. The data contain about 51,000 clones, more than 70% of them singletons. This chain joins TRBV7-9 and TRBJ1-1; D is unclear. The sequence was obtained from a person aged 35-49 years with breast cancer. Input material: blood. In nucleotides, the CDR3 is TGTGCCAGCAGCCCCAGGAACGGGATGAACACTGAAGCTTTCTTT. Its protein is CASSPRNGMNTEAFF. Filled out from reference TRBV7-9 and TRBJ1-1, the complete variable domain reads DTGVSQNPRHKITKRGQNVTFRCDPISEHNRLYWYRQTLGQGPEFLTYFQNEAQLEKSRLLSDRFSAERPKGSFSTLEIQRTEQGDSAMYLCASSPRNGMNTEAFFGQGTRLTVV.